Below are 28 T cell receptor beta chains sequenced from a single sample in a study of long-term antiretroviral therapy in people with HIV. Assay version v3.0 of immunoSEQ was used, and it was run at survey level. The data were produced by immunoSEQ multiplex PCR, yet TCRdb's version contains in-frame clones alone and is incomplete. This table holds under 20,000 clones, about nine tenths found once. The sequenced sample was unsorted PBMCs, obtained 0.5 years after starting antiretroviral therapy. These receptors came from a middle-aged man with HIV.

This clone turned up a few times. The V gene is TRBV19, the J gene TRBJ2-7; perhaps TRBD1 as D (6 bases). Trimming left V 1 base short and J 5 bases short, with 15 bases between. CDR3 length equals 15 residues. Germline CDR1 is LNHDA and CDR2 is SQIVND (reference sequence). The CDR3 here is CASSIAQDRGHEQYF. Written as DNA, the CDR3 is TGTGCCAGTAGTATAGCCCAGGACAGAGGACACGAGCAGTACTTC.

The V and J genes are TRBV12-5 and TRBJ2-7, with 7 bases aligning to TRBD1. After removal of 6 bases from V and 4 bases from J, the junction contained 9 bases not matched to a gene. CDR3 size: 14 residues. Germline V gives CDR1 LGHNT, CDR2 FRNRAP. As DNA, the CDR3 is TGTGCTAGTGGAAACGGGACAGACCTTTACGAGCAGTACTTC. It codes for CASGNGTDLYEQYF.

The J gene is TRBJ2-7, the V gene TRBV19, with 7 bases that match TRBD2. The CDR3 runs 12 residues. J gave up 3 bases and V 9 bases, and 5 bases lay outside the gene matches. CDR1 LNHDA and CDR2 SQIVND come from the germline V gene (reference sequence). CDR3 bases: TGTGCCAGCGTGGGGGGGAACTACGAGCAGTACTTC. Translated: CASVGGNYEQYF.

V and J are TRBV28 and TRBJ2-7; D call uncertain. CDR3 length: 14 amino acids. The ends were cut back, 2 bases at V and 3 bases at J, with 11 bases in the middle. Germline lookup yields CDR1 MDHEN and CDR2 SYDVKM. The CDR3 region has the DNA TGTGCCAGCAGTTTAACTCGGGCCTTCTACGAGCAGTACTTC. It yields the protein CASSLTRAFYEQYF.

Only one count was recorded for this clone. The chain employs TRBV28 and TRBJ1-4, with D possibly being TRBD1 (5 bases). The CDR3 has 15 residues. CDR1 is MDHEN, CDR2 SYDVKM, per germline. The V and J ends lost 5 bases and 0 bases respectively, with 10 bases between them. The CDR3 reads CASSPSGSTNEKLFF. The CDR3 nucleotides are TGTGCCAGCAGTCCCTCAGGGTCAACTAATGAAAAACTGTTTTTT.

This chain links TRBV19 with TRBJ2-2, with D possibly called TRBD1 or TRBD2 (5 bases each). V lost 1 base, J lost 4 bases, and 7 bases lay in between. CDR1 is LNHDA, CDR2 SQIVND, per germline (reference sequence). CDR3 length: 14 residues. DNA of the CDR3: TGTGCCAGTAGTATAGCGGGGCCCACCGGGGAGCTGTTTTTT. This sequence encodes CASSIAGPTGELFF.

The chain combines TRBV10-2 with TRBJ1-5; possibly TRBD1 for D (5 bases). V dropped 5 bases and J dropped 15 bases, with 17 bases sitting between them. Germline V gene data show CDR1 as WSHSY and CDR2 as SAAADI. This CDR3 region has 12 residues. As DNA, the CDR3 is TGCGCCAGCAGTACGACAGAGTTACTGCTGCATTTT. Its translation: CASSTTELLLHF.

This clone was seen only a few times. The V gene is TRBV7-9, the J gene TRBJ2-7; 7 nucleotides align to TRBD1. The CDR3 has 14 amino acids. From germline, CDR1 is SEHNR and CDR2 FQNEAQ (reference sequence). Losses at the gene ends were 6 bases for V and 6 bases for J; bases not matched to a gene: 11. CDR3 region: CASSPGTVSPEQYF. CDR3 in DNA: TGTGCCAGCAGTCCCGGGACAGTCTCCCCCGAGCAGTACTTC.

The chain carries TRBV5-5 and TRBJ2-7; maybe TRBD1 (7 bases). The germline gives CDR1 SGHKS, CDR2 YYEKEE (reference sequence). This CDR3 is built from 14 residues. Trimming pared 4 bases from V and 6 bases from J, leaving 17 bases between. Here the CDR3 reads CASSGGTVRAEQYF. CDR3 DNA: TGTGCCAGCAGCGGGGGGACAGTAAGGGCCGAGCAGTACTTC.

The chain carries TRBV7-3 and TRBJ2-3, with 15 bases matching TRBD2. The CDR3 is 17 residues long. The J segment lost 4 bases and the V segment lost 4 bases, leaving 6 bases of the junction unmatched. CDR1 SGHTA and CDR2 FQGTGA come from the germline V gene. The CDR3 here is CASSSGTSGGSADTQYF. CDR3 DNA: TGTGCCAGCAGCTCCGGGACTAGCGGGGGGAGTGCAGATACGCAGTATTTT.

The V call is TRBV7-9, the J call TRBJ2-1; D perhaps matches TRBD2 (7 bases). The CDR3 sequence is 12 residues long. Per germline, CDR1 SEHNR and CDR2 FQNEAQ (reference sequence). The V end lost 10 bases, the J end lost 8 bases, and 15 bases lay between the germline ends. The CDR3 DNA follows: TGTGCCACTACACAGGGAGGGGATGAGCAGTTCTTC. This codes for CATTQGGDEQFF.

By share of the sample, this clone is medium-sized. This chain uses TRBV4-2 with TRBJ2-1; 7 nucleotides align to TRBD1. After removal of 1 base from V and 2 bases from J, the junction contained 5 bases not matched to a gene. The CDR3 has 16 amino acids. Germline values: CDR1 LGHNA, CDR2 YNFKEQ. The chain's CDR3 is CASSQGAGQAYNEQFF. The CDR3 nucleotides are TGTGCCAGCAGCCAAGGTGCCGGACAGGCCTACAATGAGCAGTTCTTC.

The CDR3 DNA reads as TGTGCCAGCAGTTTAGGGGACGCGGGCGCTGAAGCTTTCTTT. Translating gives CASSLGDAGAEAFF. The genes are TRBV27 and TRBJ1-1; tentative D call: TRBD1 (5 bases). Germline CDR1 is MNHEY and CDR2 is SMNVEV (reference sequence). The length of the CDR3 is 14 residues. The V end was cut by 2 bases, the J end by 6 bases, with 13 bases between.

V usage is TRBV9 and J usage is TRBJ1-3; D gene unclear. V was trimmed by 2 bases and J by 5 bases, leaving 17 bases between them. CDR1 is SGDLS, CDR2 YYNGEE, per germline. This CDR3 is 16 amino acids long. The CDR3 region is CASSVESGLKRNTIYF. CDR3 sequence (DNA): TGTGCCAGCAGCGTTGAAAGCGGACTGAAGCGAAACACCATATATTTT.

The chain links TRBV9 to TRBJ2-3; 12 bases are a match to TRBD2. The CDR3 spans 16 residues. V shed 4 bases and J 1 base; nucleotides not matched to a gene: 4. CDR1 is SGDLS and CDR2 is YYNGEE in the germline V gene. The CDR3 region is CASSPPSGRGTDTQYF. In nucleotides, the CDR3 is TGTGCCAGCAGCCCGCCTAGCGGGAGGGGCACAGATACGCAGTATTTT.

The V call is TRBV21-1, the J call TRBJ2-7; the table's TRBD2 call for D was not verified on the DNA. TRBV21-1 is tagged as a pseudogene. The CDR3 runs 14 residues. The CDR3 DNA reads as TGTGCCAGCAGCACCCGTCCCTCTTTCTACGAGCAGTACTTC. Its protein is CASSTRPSFYEQYF.

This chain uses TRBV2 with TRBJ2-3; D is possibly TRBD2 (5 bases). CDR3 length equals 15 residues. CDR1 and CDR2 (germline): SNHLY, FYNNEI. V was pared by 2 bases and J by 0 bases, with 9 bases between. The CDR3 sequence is CASSELGGSTDTQYF. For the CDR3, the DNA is TGTGCCAGCAGTGAATTGGGCGGGAGCACAGATACGCAGTATTTT.

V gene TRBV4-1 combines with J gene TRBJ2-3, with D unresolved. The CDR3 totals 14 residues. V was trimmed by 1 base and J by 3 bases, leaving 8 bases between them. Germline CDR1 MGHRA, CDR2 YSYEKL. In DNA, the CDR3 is TGCGCCAGCAGCCAAGGGCCAGGAACAGATACGCAGTATTTT. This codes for CASSQGPGTDTQYF.

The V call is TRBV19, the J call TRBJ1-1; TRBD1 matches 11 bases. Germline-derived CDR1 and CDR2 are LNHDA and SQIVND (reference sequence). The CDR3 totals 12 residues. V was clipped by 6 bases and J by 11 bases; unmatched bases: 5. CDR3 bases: TGTGCCAGTAGGCCCGGGACAGGGGGGGCTTTCTTT. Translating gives CASRPGTGGAFF.

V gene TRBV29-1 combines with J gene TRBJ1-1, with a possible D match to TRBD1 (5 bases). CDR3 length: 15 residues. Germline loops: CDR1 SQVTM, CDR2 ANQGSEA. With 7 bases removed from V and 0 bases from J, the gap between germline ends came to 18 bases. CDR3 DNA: TGCAGCGCCCCGGTGGGGGGATCAATGAACACTGAAGCTTTCTTT. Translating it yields CSAPVGGSMNTEAFF.

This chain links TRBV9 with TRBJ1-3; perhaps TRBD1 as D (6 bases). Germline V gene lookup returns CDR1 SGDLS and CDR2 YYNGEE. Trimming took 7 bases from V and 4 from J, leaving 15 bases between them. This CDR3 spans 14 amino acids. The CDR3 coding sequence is TGTGCCAGCCGCCCGGGGGGCGTCGGAAACACCATATATTTT. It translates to CASRPGGVGNTIYF.

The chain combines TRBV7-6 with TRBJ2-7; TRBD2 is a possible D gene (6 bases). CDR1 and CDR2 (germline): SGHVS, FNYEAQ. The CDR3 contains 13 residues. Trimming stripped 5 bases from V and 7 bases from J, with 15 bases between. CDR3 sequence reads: CASSILRGEEQYF. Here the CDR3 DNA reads TGTGCCAGCAGCATTTTGCGGGGTGAGGAGCAGTACTTC.

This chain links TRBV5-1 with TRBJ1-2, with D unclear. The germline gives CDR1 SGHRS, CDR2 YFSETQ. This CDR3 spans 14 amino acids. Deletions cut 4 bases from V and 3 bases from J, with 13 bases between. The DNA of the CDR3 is TGCGCCAGCAGCCCATCGGTTGCGGACTATGGCTACACCTTC. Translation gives CASSPSVADYGYTF.

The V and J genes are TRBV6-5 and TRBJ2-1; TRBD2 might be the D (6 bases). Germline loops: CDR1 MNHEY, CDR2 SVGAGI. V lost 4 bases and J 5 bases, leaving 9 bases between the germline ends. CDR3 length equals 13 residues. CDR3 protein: CASSSPSDNEQFF. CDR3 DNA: TGTGCCAGCAGTTCCCCTAGCGACAATGAGCAGTTCTTC.

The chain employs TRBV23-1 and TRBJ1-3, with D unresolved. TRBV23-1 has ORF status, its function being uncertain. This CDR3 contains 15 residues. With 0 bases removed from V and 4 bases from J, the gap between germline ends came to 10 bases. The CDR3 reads CASSQSVPRGNTIYF. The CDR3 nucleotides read TGCGCCAGCAGTCAATCGGTACCCAGGGGAAACACCATATATTTT.

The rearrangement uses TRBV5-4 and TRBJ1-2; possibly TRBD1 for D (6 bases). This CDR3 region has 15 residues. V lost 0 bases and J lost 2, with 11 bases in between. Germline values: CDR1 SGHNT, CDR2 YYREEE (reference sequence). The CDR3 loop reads CASSLEGQANYGYTF. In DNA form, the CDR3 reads TGTGCCAGCAGCTTGGAGGGACAAGCAAACTATGGCTACACCTTC.

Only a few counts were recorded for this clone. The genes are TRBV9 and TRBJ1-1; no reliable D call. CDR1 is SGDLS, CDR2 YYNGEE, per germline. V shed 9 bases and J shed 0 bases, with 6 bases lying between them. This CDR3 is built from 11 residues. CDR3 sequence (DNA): TGTGCCACTGAGTTGAACACTGAAGCTTTCTTT. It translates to CATELNTEAFF.

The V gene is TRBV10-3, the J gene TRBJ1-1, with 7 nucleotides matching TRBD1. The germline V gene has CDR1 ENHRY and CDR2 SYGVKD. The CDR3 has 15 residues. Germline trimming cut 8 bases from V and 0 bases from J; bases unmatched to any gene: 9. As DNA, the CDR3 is TGTGCCATCCGGCAGGGGGTCGAGGTGAACACTGAAGCTTTCTTT. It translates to CAIRQGVEVNTEAFF.